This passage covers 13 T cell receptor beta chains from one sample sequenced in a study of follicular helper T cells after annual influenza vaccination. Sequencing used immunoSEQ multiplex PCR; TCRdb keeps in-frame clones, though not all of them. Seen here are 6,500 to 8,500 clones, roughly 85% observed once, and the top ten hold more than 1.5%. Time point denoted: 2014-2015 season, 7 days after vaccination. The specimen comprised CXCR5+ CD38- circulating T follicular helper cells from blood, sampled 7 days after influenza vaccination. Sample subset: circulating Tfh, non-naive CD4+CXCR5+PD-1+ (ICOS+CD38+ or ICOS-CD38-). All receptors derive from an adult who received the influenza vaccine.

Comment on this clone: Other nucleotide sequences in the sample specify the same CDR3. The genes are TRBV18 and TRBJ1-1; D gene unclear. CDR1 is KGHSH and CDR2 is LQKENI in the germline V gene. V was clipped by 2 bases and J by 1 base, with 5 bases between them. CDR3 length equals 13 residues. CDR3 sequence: CASSPGQNTEAFF. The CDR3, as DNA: TGTGCCAGCTCACCAGGGCAGAACACTGAAGCTTTCTTT. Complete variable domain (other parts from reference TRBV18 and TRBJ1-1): NAGVMQNPRHLVRRRGQEARLRCSPMKGHSHVYWYRQLPEEGLKFMVYLQKENIIDESGMPKERFSAEFPKEGPSILRIQQVVRGDSAAYFCASSPGQNTEAFFGQGTRLTVV.

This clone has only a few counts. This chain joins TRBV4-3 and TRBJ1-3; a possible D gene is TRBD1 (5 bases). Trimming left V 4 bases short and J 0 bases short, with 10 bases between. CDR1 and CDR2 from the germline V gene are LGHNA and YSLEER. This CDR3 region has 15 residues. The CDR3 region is CASSRMTASGNTIYF. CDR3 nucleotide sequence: TGCGCCAGCAGCCGAATGACAGCCTCTGGAAACACCATATATTTT.

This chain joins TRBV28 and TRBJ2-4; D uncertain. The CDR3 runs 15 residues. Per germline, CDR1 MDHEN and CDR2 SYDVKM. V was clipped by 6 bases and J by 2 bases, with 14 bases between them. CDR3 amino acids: CASSQLLGTKNIQYF. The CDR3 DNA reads TGTGCCAGCAGCCAGTTGTTGGGGACCAAAAACATTCAGTACTTC.

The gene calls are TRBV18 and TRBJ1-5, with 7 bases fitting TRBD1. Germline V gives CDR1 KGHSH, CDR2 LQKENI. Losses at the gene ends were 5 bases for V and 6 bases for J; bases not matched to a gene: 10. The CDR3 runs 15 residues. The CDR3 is CASSTDREKGQPQHF. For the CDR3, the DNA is TGTGCCAGCTCAACTGACAGGGAAAAAGGTCAGCCCCAGCATTTT.

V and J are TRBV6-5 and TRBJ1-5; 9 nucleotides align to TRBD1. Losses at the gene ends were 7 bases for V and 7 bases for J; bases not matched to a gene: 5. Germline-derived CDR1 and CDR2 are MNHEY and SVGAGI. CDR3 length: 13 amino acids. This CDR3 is CASKQGAGQPQHF. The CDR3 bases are TGTGCCAGCAAACAGGGGGCAGGGCAGCCCCAGCATTTT.

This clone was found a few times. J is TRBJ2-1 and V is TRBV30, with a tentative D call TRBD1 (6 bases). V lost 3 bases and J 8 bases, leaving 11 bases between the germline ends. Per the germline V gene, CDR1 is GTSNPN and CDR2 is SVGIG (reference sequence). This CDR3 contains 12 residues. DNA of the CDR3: TGTGCCTGGAGACAGGGACGCTATGAGCAGTTCTTC. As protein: CAWRQGRYEQFF.

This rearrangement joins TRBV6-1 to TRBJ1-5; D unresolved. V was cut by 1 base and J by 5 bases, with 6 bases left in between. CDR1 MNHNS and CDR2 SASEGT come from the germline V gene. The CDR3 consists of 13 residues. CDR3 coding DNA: TGTGCCAGCAGTGAAGGATGGGATCAGCCCCAGCATTTT. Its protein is CASSEGWDQPQHF.

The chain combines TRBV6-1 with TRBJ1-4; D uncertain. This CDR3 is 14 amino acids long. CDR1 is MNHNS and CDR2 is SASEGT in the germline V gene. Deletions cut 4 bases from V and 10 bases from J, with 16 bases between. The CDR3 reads CASSGPMSRGKLFF. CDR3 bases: TGTGCCAGCAGTGGACCCATGTCCCGGGGAAAACTGTTTTTT.

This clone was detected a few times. The CDR3 is CASSLVGPSEQYF. DNA for the CDR3: TGTGCCAGCAGCCTCGTAGGTCCCTCCGAGCAGTACTTC. The chain carries TRBV5-5 and TRBJ2-7; no firm D call. The CDR3 length is 13 residues. CDR1 is SGHKS and CDR2 is YYEKEE in the germline V gene (reference sequence). Between the trimmed V and J ends, which lost 4 bases and 6 bases, there was a span of 14 bases.

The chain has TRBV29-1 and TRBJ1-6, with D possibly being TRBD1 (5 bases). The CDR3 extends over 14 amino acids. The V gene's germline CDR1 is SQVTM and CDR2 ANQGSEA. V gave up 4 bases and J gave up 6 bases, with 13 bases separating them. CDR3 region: CSVAVGGTNSPLHF. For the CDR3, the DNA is TGCAGCGTTGCGGTTGGGGGTACTAATTCACCCCTCCACTTT.

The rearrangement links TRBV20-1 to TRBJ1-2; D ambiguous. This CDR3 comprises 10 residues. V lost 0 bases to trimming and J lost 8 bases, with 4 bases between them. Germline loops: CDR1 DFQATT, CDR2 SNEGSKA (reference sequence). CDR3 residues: CSAREWGYTF. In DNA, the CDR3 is TGCAGTGCTAGAGAGTGGGGCTACACCTTC.

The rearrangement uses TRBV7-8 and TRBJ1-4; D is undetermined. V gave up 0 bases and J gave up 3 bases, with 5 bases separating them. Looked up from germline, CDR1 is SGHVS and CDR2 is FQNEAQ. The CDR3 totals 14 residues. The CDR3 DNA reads TGTGCCAGCAGCTTAGCCCAGTCTAATGAAAAACTGTTTTTT. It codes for CASSLAQSNEKLFF.

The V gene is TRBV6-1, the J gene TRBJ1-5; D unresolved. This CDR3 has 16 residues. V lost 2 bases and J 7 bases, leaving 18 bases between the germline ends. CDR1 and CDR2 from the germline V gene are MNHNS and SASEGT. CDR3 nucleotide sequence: TGTGCCAGCAGTGAAAGGGTAGGACTAGCCGGCCAGCCCCAGCATTTT. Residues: CASSERVGLAGQPQHF.